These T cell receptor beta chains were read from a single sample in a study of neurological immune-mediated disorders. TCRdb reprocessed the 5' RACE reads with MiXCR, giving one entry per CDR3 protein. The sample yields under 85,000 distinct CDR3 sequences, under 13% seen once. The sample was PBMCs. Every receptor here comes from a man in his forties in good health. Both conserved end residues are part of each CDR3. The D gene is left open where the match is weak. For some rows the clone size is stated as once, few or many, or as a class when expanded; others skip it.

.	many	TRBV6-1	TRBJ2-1	TGTGCCAGCAGTGAAGTCGGGACATCTCTAAAGCAGTTCTTC	CASSEVGTSLKQFF
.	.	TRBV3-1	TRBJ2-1	TGTGCCATTAGCCAAGGCGGGCTAGCCCTCTACAATGAGCAGTTCTTC	CAISQGGLALYNEQFF
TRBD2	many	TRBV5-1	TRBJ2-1	TGCGCCAGCACCTCGACAACGACTAGCGTCTTAAATGAGCAGTTCTTC	CASTSTTTSVLNEQFF
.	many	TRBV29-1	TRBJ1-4	TGCAGCGTTAGAGGGACGGCACAAAATGAAAAACTGTTTTTT	CSVRGTAQNEKLFF
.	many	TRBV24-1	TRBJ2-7	TGTGCCACCAGTGATTCCGGGGCCGAGGGGCAGTACTTC	CATSDSGAEGQYF
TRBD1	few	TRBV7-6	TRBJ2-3	TGTGCCAGCAGCTTAGGGAACAGGGGGTTAGATACGCAGTATTTT	CASSLGNRGLDTQYF
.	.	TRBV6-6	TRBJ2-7	TGTGCCACCCGAAACCAGAGGGCAGGAACCTACGAGCAGTACTTC	CATRNQRAGTYEQYF
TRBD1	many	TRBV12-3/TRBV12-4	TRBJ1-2	TGTGCCAGCACCTACGACAGGGCTCTTTATGGCTACACCTTC	CASTYDRALYGYTF
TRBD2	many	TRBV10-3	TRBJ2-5	TGTGCCATCAGTGCGAGTAGCGGGAACCAAGAGACCCAGTACTTC	CAISASSGNQETQYF
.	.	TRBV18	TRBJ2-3	TGTGCCAGCTCACCAAAAGAATCGGCAGGGGCTGCAGATACGCAGTATTTT	CASSPKESAGAADTQYF
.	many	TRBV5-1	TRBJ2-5	TGCGCCAGCAGCGGTCTGCACGAGGAGACCCAGTACTTC	CASSGLHEETQYF
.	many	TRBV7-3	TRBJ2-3	TGTGCCAGTAGGGTCTCCAAGGACGGTACGCAGTATTTT	CASRVSKDGTQYF
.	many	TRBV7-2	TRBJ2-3	TGTGCCAGCAGCTCCGGGGCAACCCCAAGCACAGATACGCAGTATTTT	CASSSGATPSTDTQYF
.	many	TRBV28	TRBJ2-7	TGTGCCAGCAGTCGAGTACAGGGCGAGGGCGACGAGCAGTACTTC	CASSRVQGEGDEQYF
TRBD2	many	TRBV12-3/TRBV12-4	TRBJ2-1	TGTGCCAGCAGCCTCCCCCCTAGCGGCGAGCAGTTCTTC	CASSLPPSGEQFF
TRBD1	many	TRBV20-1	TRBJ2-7	TGCAGTGCTTTGAACCGGGACAGCCTCTACGAGCAGTACTTC	CSALNRDSLYEQYF
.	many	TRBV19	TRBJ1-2	TGTGCCAGTAACAGTGGGCAGGGAGACTATGGCTACACCTTC	CASNSGQGDYGYTF
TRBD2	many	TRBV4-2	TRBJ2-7	TGTGCCAGCAGCCCCCTCCCGCGGCTAGCGGGGGTCGAGCAGTACTTC	CASSPLPRLAGVEQYF
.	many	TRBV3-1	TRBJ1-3	TGTGCCAGCAGCTGGACAGAAGGAAACACCATATATTTT	CASSWTEGNTIYF
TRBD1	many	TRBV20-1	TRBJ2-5	TGCAGTGCTAGACCGTACACAGGGGGGCAAGAGACCCAGTACTTC	CSARPYTGGQETQYF
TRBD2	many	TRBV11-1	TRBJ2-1	TGTGCCAGCAGCTTCTTTAACGGGACTAAAAGACCCAATGAGCAGTTCTTC	CASSFFNGTKRPNEQFF